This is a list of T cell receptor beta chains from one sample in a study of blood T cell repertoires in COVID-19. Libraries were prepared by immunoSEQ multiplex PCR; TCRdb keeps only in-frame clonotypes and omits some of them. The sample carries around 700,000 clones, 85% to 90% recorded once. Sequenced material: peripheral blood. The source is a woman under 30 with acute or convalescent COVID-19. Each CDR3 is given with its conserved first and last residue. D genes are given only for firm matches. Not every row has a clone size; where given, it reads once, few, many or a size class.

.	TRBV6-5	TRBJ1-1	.	TGTGCCAGCAGTTACTCTCGGGGGAACACTGAAGCTTTCTTT	CASSYSRGNTEAFF
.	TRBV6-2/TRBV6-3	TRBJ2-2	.	TGTGCCAGCAGTTACTTGGCGGATCCCACCGGGGAGCTGTTTTTT	CASSYLADPTGELFF
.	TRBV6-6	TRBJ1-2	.	TGTGCCAGCAGTTACAGTGCAGGGCTCCTCTCCGGCTACACCTTC	CASSYSAGLLSGYTF
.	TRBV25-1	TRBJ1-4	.	TGTGCCAGCAGTGATTCGACTCCGGGAGGAGGTGAAAAACTGTTTTTT	CASSDSTPGGGEKLFF
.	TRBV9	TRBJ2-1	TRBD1	TGTGCCAGCAGCCTGGACAGGGGCCGAGGCAATGAGCAGTTCTTC	CASSLDRGRGNEQFF
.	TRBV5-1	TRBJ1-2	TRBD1	TGCGCCAGCAGCTCAAGGACAGGGGGGCTCAGGGCTTATGGCTACACCTTC	CASSSRTGGLRAYGYTF
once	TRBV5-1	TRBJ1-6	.	TGCGCCAGCAGCTTGGACAGGGTTGGCTCACCCCTCCACTTT	CASSLDRVGSPLHF
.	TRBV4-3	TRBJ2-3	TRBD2	TGCGCCAGCAGCCAAGAGCTAGGGACTAGCGGAAGCACAGATACGCAGTATTTT	CASSQELGTSGSTDTQYF
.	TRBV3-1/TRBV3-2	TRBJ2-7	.	TGTGCCAGCAGCCAAGTTTCAAGCGGCGAGCAGTACTTC	CASSQVSSGEQYF
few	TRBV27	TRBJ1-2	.	TGTGCCAGCAGTTACCTTGAGGTTTGGATGCACTATGGCTACACCTTC	CASSYLEVWMHYGYTF
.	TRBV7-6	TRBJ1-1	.	TGTGCCAGCAGCTTAGAGGCGGGAGCTTTCTTT	CASSLEAGAFF
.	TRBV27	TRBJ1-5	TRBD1	TGTGCCAGCGGGACAGGCAATCAGCCCCAGCATTTT	CASGTGNQPQHF
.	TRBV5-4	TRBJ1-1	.	TGTGCCAGCAGCGGACATGCCCACACGATTGAAGCTTTCTTT	CASSGHAHTIEAFF